This passage covers 22 T cell receptor beta chains from one sample sequenced in a study of blood T cell repertoires in COVID-19. Generated by immunoSEQ multiplex PCR, the TCRdb table keeps only in-frame clones and is missing some. The sample includes fewer than 250,000 clones, 80% to 90% seen only once; the top ten take about 4.5%. Sequenced: peripheral blood. The receptors were sampled from a woman between 65 and 79 years old with acute or convalescent COVID-19.

The V call is TRBV9, the J call TRBJ2-7; weak D call: TRBD1 (6 bases). The CDR3 sequence is 16 residues long. Germline CDR1 is SGDLS and CDR2 is YYNGEE. Trimming removed 0 bases at V and 0 bases at J, with 13 bases between. The CDR3 spells CASSVGTGHYSYEQYF. CDR3 bases: TGTGCCAGCAGCGTAGGAACGGGACATTACTCCTACGAGCAGTACTTC.

The chain combines TRBV2 with TRBJ2-2; a weak D match, TRBD2 (5 bases). V lost 3 bases and J lost 6, with 17 bases in between. Germline CDR1 and CDR2: SNHLY and FYNNEI. This CDR3 is built from 16 residues. The CDR3 nucleotides read TGTGCCAGCAGTGAGAGGGCGGGCACGGCGGCCGGGGAGCTGTTTTTT. Its protein product is CASSERAGTAAGELFF.

This clone was seen a handful of times. This chain joins TRBV4-3 and TRBJ2-7; 7 positions match TRBD1. The V segment lost 1 base and the J segment 2 bases; nucleotides outside the gene matches: 8. This CDR3 region has 16 residues. Germline-derived CDR1 and CDR2 are LGHNA and YSLEER. The CDR3 DNA follows: TGCGCCAGCAGCCAAGTTTACGACAGGGTAACCTACGAGCAGTACTTC. Translating it yields CASSQVYDRVTYEQYF.

This sequence joins TRBV3-1 (or the pseudogene TRBV3-2) and TRBJ1-2; D not resolved. Germline assignment: CDR1 LGHDT and CDR2 YNNKEL (reference sequence). This CDR3 region has 16 residues. The V end lost 1 base, the J end lost 4 bases, and 16 bases lay between the germline ends. CDR3 coding DNA: TGTGCCAGCAGCCAAGCCGCTTTGGGAGGCCTCTATGGCTACACCTTC. It is translated as CASSQAALGGLYGYTF.

The chain joins TRBV30 to TRBJ1-3; D not resolved. V dropped 2 bases and J dropped 3 bases, with 17 bases sitting between them. The CDR3 consists of 16 residues. Germline V CDR1 and CDR2: GTSNPN, SVGIG (reference sequence). The CDR3 bases are TGTGCCTGGAGTTTGATGGGGAGGTTCGGTGGAAACACCATATATTTT. This codes for CAWSLMGRFGGNTIYF.

The V call is TRBV12-3 or TRBV12-4, the J call TRBJ1-2, with D uncertain. V was pared by 7 bases and J by 3 bases, with 9 bases between. The CDR3 consists of 12 residues. The CDR3 loop is CASTLSDYGYTF. CDR3 in DNA: TGTGCCAGCACCCTCTCGGACTATGGCTACACCTTC.

The chain has TRBV19 and TRBJ1-1; D uncertain. V was shortened by 6 bases and J by 5 bases, with 13 bases between the two germline ends. This CDR3 has 13 amino acids. Germline CDR1 is LNHDA and CDR2 is SQIVND (reference sequence). CDR3 nucleotides: TGTGCCAGTAGCGACGTCCCGGGGACTGAAGCTTTCTTT. It specifies CASSDVPGTEAFF. The full variable domain, rest sourced from reference TRBV19 and TRBJ1-1, is DGGITQSPKYLFRKEGQNVTLSCEQNLNHDAMYWYRQDPGQGLRLIYYSQIVNDFQKGDIAEGYSVSREKKESFPLTVTSAQKNPTAFYLCASSDVPGTEAFFGQGTRLTVV.

The chain recombines TRBV7-2 with TRBJ1-5, with D perhaps TRBD1 (5 bases). This CDR3 contains 16 residues. V was shortened by 5 bases and J by 6 bases, with 20 bases between the two germline ends. Germline V gene lookup returns CDR1 SGHTA and CDR2 FQGNSA. In DNA, the CDR3 is TGTGCCAGCAGCCCTATGTTCCAGGGTGGTAGTCAGCCCCAGCATTTT. Its translation: CASSPMFQGGSQPQHF.

The rearrangement uses TRBV3-1 (or the pseudogene TRBV3-2) and TRBJ1-4; the D is unclear. The CDR3 covers 16 residues. The V gene's germline CDR1 is LGHDT and CDR2 YNNKEL (reference sequence). With 0 bases removed from V and 7 bases from J, the gap between germline ends came to 15 bases. Written as DNA, the CDR3 is TGTGCCAGCAGCCAAGATCCATCAGCGGATCGTGAAAAACTGTTTTTT. Its protein is CASSQDPSADREKLFF.

V gene TRBV2 combines with J gene TRBJ2-1, with TRBD1 matching over 7 bases. Germline CDR1 and CDR2: SNHLY and FYNNEI. Trimming at V came to 3 bases and at J to 4 bases, leaving 3 bases not matched to a gene. The CDR3 loop spans 14 amino acids. Here the CDR3 reads CASSERTGYNEQFF. The CDR3 nucleotides are TGTGCCAGCAGTGAGCGGACAGGTTACAATGAGCAGTTCTTC.

The J gene is TRBJ1-4, the V gene TRBV6-2 or TRBV6-3; D might be TRBD1 (6 bases). In germline, CDR1 is MNHEY, CDR2 SVGEGT. The V and J ends lost 3 bases and 8 bases respectively, with 19 bases between them. This CDR3 has 16 amino acids. The CDR3 sequence is CASSYPLQGPREKLFF. The CDR3 nucleotides are TGTGCCAGCAGTTATCCCCTACAGGGCCCACGGGAAAAACTGTTTTTT.

The CDR3 loop is CASSSQGFQPYF. Here the CDR3 DNA reads TGTGCCAGTAGCTCACAGGGCTTCCAGCCGTATTTT. J is TRBJ2-3 and V is TRBV19; a weak D match, TRBD1 (6 bases). The CDR3 loop spans 12 amino acids. CDR1 is LNHDA, CDR2 SQIVND, per germline (reference sequence). Trimming pared 6 bases from V and 14 bases from J, leaving 18 bases between.

This clone showed up many times. The same CDR3 can be traced to other DNA sequences in this sample. The chain recombines TRBV5-4 with TRBJ2-7; D is perhaps TRBD2 (5 bases). CDR1 and CDR2 from the germline V gene are SGHNT and YYREEE (reference sequence). The CDR3 contains 15 residues. Trimming stripped 0 bases from V and 0 bases from J, with 10 bases between. The CDR3 DNA is TGTGCCAGCAGCTTGGAGATAGGGAGCTCCTACGAGCAGTACTTC. Protein sequence: CASSLEIGSSYEQYF. Complete variable domain (other parts from reference TRBV5-4 and TRBJ2-7): ETGVTQSPTHLIKTRGQQVTLRCSSQSGHNTVSWYQQALGQGPQFIFQYYREEENGRGNFPPRFSGLQFPNYSSELNVNALELDDSALYLCASSLEIGSSYEQYFGPGTRLTVT.

J is TRBJ2-6 and V is TRBV6-2 or TRBV6-3, with TRBD2 matching 9 bases. The CDR3 has 18 residues. V lost 2 bases and J lost 3; bases outside the gene matches: 8. Germline values: CDR1 MNHEY, CDR2 SVGEGT. The CDR3 bases are TGTGCCAGCAGTTACGCTGCGGGGGGGCCGAGTGGGGCCAACGTCCTGACTTTC. It encodes CASSYAAGGPSGANVLTF.

The chain recombines TRBV11-2 with TRBJ1-6; 10 nucleotides agree with TRBD1. Germline V gene data show CDR1 as SGHAT and CDR2 as FQNNGV. The ends lost 0 bases at V and 7 bases at J; junction bases unmatched: 3. The CDR3 contains 16 residues. In DNA form, the CDR3 reads TGTGCCAGCAGCTTAGATCTGGACAGGGGGAATTCACCCCTCCACTTT. Its translation: CASSLDLDRGNSPLHF.

The chain couples TRBV27 to TRBJ1-1, with TRBD1 matching over 9 bases. CDR1 and CDR2 from the germline V gene are MNHEY and SMNVEV (reference sequence). Trimming at V came to 2 bases and at J to 3 bases, leaving 4 bases not matched to a gene. The CDR3 totals 15 residues. CDR3 loop: CASSLRTGEDTEAFF. The CDR3 bases are TGTGCCAGCAGTTTACGGACAGGGGAGGACACTGAAGCTTTCTTT.

Concerning this clone itself: In the same sample, other DNA sequences code for this CDR3. The J gene is TRBJ2-1, the V gene TRBV6-2 or TRBV6-3; 15 bases line up with TRBD2. Germline V CDR1 and CDR2: MNHEY, SVGEGT. V shed 6 bases and J 7 bases; nucleotides not matched to a gene: 7. The CDR3 extends over 16 amino acids. In nucleotides, the CDR3 is TGTGCCAGCAGCCTTGGACTAGCGGGGGGGCAAAATGAGCAGTTCTTC. Translation gives CASSLGLAGGQNEQFF.

The J gene is TRBJ2-3, the V gene TRBV10-1; D might be TRBD1 (6 bases). The V and J ends lost 4 bases and 6 bases respectively, with 8 bases between them. CDR3 length: 12 amino acids. Germline loops: CDR1 WNHNN, CDR2 SYGVQD (reference sequence). The CDR3 loop reads CASSVQGDTQYF. DNA for the CDR3: TGCGCCAGCAGTGTACAGGGTGATACGCAGTATTTT.

J is TRBJ1-3 and V is TRBV6-5; 8 bases are a match to TRBD1. CDR3 length: 15 residues. V shed 6 bases, J shed 3 bases, and the junction held 7 bases outside the gene matches. Germline CDR1 reads MNHEY; CDR2 reads SVGAGI. CDR3 residues: CASSLDRGIGNTIYF. The CDR3 DNA reads as TGTGCCAGCAGCCTAGACAGGGGAATTGGAAACACCATATATTTT.

As DNA, the CDR3 is TGTGCCAGCAGTTACTTGACAGGGGGAGGCGAGCAGTACTTC. Its protein is CASSYLTGGGEQYF. The rearrangement uses TRBV6-5 and TRBJ2-7; TRBD1 matches at 9 bases. CDR1 and CDR2 from the germline V gene are MNHEY and SVGAGI. The CDR3 sequence is 14 residues long. Trimming cost V 1 base and J 6 bases; bases outside gene matches: 4.

The chain couples TRBV2 to TRBJ1-1; D uncertain. Trimming took off 7 bases at V and 1 base at J, with 16 bases between the two ends. The CDR3 contains 15 residues. Germline-derived CDR1 and CDR2 are SNHLY and FYNNEI. CDR3 in DNA: TGTGCCAGCACCCGCCGACTGGGTGGGAACACTGAAGCTTTCTTT. This encodes CASTRRLGGNTEAFF.

The chain carries TRBV11-1 and TRBJ1-2, with a tentative D call TRBD1 (6 bases). CDR3 length equals 14 residues. CDR1 SGHAT and CDR2 FQDESV come from the germline V gene (reference sequence). Trimming took off 6 bases at V and 2 bases at J, with 13 bases between the two ends. In nucleotides, the CDR3 is TGTGCCAGCAGGCCTCGCACAGGGAACTATGGCTACACCTTC. Encoded protein: CASRPRTGNYGYTF.